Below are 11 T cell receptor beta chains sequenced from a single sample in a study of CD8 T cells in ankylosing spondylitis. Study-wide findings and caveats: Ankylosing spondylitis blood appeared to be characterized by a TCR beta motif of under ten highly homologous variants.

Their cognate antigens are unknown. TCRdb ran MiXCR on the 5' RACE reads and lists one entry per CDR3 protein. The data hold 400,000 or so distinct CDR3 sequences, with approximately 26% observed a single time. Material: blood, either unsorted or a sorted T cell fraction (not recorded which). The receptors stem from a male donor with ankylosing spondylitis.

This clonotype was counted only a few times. The CDR3 loop reads CATPSMQYF. The DNA for the CDR3 is TGCGCCACTCCTTCGATGCAGTACTTC. V usage is TRBV5-1 and J usage is TRBJ2-7; D call uncertain. The CDR3 spans 9 residues. With 9 bases removed from V and 9 bases from J, the gap between germline ends came to 10 bases. Germline V lookup: CDR1 SGHRS, CDR2 YFSETQ. The whole variable domain, remainder taken from reference TRBV5-1 and TRBJ2-7, is KAGVTQTPRYLIKTRGQQVTLSCSPISGHRSVSWYQQTPGQGLQFLFEYFSETQRNKGNFPGRFSGRQFSNSRSEMNVSTLELGDSALYLCATPSMQYFGPGTRLTVT.

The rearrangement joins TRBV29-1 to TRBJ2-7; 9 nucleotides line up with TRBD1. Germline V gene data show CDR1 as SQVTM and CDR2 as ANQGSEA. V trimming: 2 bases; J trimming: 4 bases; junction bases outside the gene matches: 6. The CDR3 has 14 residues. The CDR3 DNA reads TGCAGCGTTGAATTGGGACAGGGTCCGTACGAGCAGTACTTC. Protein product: CSVELGQGPYEQYF.

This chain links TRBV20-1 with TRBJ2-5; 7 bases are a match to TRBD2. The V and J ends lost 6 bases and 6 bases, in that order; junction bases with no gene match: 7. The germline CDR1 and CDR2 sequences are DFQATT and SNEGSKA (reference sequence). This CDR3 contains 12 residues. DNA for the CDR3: TGCAGTGCCGAGCGGGACGCGAAGACCCAGTACTTC. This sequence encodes CSAERDAKTQYF.

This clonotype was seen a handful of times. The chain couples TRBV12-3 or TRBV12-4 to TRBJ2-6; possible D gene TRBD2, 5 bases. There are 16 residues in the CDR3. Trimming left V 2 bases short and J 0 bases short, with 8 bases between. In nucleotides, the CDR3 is TGTGCCAGCAGTTTAAGAGGAGGCTCTGGGGCCAACGTCCTGACTTTC. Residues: CASSLRGGSGANVLTF.

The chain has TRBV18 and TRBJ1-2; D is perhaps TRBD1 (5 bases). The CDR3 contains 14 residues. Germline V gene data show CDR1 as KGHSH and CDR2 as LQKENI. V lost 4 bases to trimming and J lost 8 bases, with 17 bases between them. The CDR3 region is CASSLEVVTAGYTF. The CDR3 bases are TGTGCCAGCTCACTGGAGGTGGTGACAGCGGGCTACACCTTC.

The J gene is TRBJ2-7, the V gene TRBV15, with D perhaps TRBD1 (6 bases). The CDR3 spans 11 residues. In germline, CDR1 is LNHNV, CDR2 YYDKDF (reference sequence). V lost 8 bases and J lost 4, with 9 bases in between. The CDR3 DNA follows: TGTGCCACCTCGAGGGGGTACGAGCAGTACTTC. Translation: CATSRGYEQYF.

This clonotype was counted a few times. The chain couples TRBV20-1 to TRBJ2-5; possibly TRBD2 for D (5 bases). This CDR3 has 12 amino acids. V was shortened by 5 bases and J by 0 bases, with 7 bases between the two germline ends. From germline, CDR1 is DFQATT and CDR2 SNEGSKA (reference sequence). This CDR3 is CSAGLYQETQYF. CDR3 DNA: TGCAGTGCTGGACTGTACCAAGAGACCCAGTACTTC.

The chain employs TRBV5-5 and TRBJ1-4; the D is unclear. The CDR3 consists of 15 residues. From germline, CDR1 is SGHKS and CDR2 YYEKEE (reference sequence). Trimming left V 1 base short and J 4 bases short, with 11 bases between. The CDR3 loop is CASSLYGVDNEKLFF. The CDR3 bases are TGTGCCAGCAGCTTGTACGGGGTTGATAATGAAAAACTGTTTTTT.

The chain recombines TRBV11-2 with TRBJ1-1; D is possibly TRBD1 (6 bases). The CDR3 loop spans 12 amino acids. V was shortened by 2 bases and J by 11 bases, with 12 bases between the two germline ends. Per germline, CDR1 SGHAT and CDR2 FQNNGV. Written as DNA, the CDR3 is TGTGCCAGCAGCTTAAACAGGGAGGTGGCTTTCTTT. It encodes CASSLNREVAFF.

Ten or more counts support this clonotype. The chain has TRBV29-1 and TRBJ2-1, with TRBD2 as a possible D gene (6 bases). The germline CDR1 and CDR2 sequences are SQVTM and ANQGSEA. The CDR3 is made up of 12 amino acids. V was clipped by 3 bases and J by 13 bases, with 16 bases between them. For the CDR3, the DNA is TGCAGCGTTGATTATGGCGGGGTCGTACAGTTCTTC. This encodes CSVDYGGVVQFF.

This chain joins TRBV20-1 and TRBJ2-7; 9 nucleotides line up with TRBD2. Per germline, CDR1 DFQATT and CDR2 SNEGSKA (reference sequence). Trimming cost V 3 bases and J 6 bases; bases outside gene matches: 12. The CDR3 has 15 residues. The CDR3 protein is CSARGGLAHLVEQYF. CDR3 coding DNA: TGCAGTGCTAGGGGCGGACTAGCGCACCTCGTCGAGCAGTACTTC.